This TCR beta chain was obtained from a study of response to subunit inactivated influenza vaccine. The study, taken as a whole, reports: Authors suggested that a seasonal influenza vaccination recruits few new T cells each time.

Ten or more counts support this clonotype. The antigen is unknown. TCRdb ran MiXCR on the RT-PCR reads and lists one entry per CDR3 protein. Of around 760,000 distinct CDR3 sequences listed, approximately 15% were seen once; the top ten hold less than 9%. Trimming removed 0 bases from V and 5 bases from J, with 13 bases in between. Germline V gene sequence: CDR1 MGHRA, CDR2 YSYEKL. There are 15 residues in the CDR3. The TCR comes from a man between 45 and 60 years old who received an inactivated influenza vaccine. This sample comprised PBMCs from blood, obtained around 15 days before vaccination. The chain employs TRBV4-1 and TRBJ2-5; D gene ambiguous. The CDR3 here is CASSQDSRFQETQYF. The CDR3 nucleotides are TGCGCCAGCAGCCAAGACTCCAGATTCCAGGAGACCCAGTACTTC.